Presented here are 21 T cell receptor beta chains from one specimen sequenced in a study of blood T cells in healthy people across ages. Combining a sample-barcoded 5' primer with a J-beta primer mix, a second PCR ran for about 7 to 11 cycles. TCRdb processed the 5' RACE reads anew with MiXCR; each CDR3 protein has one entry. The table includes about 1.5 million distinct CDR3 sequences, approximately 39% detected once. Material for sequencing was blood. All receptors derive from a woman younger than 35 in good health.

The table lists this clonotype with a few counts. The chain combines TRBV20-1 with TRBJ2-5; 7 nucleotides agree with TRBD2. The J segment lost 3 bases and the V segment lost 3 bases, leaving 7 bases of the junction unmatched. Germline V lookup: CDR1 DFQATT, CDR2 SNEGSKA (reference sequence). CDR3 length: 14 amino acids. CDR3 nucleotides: TGCAGTGCTAGTGGGGCTAGCGGTGAAGAGACCCAGTACTTC. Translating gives CSASGASGEETQYF.

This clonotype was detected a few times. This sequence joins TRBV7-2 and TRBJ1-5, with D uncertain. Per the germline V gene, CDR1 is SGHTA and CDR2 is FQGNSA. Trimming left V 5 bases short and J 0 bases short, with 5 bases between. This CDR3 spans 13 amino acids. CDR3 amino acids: CASSPRSNQPQHF. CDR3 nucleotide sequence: TGTGCCAGCAGCCCCCGTAGCAATCAGCCCCAGCATTTT.

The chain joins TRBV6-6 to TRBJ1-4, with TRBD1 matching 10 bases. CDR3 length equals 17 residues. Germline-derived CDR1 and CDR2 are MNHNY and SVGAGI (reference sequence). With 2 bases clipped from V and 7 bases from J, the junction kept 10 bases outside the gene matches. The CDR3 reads CASSYQKPGTGVEKLFF. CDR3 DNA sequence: TGTGCCAGCAGTTACCAGAAGCCGGGGACAGGGGTTGAAAAACTGTTTTTT.

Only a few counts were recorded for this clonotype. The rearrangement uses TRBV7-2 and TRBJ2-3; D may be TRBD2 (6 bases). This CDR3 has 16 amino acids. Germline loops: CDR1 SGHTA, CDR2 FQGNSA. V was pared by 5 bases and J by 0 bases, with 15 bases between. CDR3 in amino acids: CASSPRAGPSTDTQYF. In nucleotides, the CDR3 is TGTGCCAGCAGCCCAAGAGCGGGTCCAAGCACAGATACGCAGTATTTT.

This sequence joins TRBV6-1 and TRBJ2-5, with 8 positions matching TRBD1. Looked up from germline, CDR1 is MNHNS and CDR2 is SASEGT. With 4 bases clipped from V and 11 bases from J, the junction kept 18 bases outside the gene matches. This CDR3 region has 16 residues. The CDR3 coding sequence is TGTGCCAGCAGTGTCTCCGACAGGGGACCTCTTTATGAGCAGTACTTC. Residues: CASSVSDRGPLYEQYF.

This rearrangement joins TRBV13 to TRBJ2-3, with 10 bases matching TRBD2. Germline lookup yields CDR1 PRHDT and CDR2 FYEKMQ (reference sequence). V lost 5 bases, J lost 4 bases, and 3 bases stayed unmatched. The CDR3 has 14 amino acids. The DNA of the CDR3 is TGTGCCAGCAGCAATAGCGGGAGGTCAGATACGCAGTATTTT. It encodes CASSNSGRSDTQYF.

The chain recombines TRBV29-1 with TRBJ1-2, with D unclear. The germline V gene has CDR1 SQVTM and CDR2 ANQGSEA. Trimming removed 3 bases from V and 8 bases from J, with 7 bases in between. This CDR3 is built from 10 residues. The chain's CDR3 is CSVDGHGYTF. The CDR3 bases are TGCAGCGTTGACGGTCACGGCTACACCTTC.

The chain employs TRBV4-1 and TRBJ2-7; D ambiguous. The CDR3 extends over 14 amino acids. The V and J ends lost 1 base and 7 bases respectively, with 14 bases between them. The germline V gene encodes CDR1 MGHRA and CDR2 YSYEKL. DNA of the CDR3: TGCGCCAGCAGCCAAGTCTCTCACTACAATGAGCAGTACTTC. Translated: CASSQVSHYNEQYF.

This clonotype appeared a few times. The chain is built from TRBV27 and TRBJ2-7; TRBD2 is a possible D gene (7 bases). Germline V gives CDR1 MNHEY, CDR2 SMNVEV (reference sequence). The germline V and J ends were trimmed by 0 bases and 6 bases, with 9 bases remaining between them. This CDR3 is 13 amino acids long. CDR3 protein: CASSLSRGLEQYF. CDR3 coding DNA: TGTGCCAGCAGTTTATCGCGGGGGCTCGAGCAGTACTTC.

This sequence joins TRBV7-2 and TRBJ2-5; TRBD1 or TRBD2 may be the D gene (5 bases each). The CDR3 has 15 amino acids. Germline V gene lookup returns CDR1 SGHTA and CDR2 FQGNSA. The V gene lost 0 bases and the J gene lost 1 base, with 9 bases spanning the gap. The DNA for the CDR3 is TGTGCCAGCAGCTTAGCCCCGGGGACCCAAGAGACCCAGTACTTC. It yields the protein CASSLAPGTQETQYF.

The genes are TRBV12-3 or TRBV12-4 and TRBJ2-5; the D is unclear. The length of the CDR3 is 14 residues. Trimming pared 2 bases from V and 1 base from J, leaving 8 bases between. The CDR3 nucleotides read TGTGCCAGCAGTTTAAAGGCACCCCAAGAGACCCAGTACTTC. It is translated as CASSLKAPQETQYF.

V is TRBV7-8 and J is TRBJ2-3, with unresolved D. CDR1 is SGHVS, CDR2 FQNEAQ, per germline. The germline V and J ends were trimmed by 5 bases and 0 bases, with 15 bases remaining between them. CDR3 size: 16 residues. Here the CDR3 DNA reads TGTGCCAGCAGCAAAAATGACTTGAGTAGCACAGATACGCAGTATTTT. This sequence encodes CASSKNDLSSTDTQYF.

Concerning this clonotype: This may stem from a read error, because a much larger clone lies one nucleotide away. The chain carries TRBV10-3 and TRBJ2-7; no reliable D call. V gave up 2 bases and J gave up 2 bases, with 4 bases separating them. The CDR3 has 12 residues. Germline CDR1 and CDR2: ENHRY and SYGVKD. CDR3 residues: CAISEPAYEQYF. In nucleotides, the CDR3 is TGTGCCATCAGTGAGCCTGCCTACGAGCAGTACTTC.

CDR3 coding DNA: TGTGCCACCAGTGACCATACTCTCGTCGGGGGTGTCTACAATGAGCAGTTCTTC. This codes for CATSDHTLVGGVYNEQFF. The V and J genes are TRBV24-1 and TRBJ2-1; TRBD2 might be the D (6 bases). The CDR3 loop spans 18 amino acids. Per the germline V gene, CDR1 is KGHDR and CDR2 is SFDVKD. Trimming removed 4 bases at V and 3 bases at J, with 21 bases between.

This CDR3 is CATSDPRTGGPYNEQFF. CDR3 bases: TGTGCCACCAGTGATCCCCGTACAGGGGGCCCCTACAATGAGCAGTTCTTC. The V gene is TRBV24-1, the J gene TRBJ2-1; 9 bases are shared with TRBD1. With 3 bases clipped from V and 2 bases from J, the junction kept 7 bases outside the gene matches. Looked up from germline, CDR1 is KGHDR and CDR2 is SFDVKD. The CDR3 spans 17 residues.

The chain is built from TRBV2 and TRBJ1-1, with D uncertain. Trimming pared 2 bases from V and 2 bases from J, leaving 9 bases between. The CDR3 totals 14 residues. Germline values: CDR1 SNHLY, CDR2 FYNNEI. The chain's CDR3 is CASSETPFNTEAFF. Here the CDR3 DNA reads TGTGCCAGCAGTGAAACCCCCTTCAACACTGAAGCTTTCTTT.

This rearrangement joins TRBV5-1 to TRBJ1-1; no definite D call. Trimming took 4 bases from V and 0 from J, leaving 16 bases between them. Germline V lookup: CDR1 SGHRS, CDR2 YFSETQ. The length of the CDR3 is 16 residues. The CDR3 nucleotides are TGCGCCAGCAGCCCGGGCGGTGGACCGTTGAACACTGAAGCTTTCTTT. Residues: CASSPGGGPLNTEAFF.

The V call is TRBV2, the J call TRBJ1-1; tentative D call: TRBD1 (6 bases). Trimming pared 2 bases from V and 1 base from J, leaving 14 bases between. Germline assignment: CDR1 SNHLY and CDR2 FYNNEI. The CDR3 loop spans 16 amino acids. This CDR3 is CASSEIEGVANTEAFF. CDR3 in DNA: TGTGCCAGCAGTGAAATCGAGGGGGTTGCGAACACTGAAGCTTTCTTT.

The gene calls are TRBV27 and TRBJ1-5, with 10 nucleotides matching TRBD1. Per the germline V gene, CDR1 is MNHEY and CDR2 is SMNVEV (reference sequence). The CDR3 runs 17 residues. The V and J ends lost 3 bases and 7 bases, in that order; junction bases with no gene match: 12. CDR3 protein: CASSFAPTGGPLQPQHF. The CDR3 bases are TGTGCCAGCAGTTTCGCCCCGACAGGGGGCCCTCTACAGCCCCAGCATTTT.

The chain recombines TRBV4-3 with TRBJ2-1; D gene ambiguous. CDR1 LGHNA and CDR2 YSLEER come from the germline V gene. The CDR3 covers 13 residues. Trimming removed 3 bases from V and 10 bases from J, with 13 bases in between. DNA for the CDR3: TGCGCCAGCAGCCAGGGTCCGGCTTTGGAGCAGTTCTTC. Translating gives CASSQGPALEQFF.

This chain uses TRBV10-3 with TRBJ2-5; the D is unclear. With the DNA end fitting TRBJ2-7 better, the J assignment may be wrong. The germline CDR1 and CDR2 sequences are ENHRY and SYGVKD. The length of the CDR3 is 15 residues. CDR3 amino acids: CAISESKSTRYEQYF. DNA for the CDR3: TGTGCCATCAGTGAGTCGAAGAGTACCCGCTACGAGCAGTACTTC.